Presented here are 30 T cell receptor beta chains from one specimen sequenced in a study of blood T cell repertoires in COVID-19. Method: immunoSEQ multiplex PCR; TCRdb's copy keeps in-frame clones and lacks some. The sample has 300,000 or so clones, around nine tenths seen once. The sample was peripheral blood. The receptors were gathered from a man aged 50 or older with active or convalescent COVID-19.

The genes are TRBV2 and TRBJ2-7; the D is unclear. Deletions cut 6 bases from V and 2 bases from J, with 17 bases between. This CDR3 region has 15 residues. Germline V gene data show CDR1 as SNHLY and CDR2 as FYNNEI. This chain's CDR3 is CASRPPNDNTYEQYF. In nucleotides, the CDR3 is TGTGCCAGCAGACCACCGAATGACAATACCTACGAGCAGTACTTC.

The gene calls are TRBV28 and TRBJ1-1, with 8 bases that match TRBD1. CDR1 is MDHEN and CDR2 is SYDVKM in the germline V gene. The J segment lost 2 bases and the V segment lost 4 bases, leaving 6 bases of the junction unmatched. This CDR3 spans 15 amino acids. Here the CDR3 DNA reads TGTGCCAGCAGTTCCCCGACAGGGGCAAACACTGAAGCTTTCTTT. Protein sequence: CASSSPTGANTEAFF.

This chain joins TRBV24-1 and TRBJ1-2; 7 bases fit TRBD1. V was pared by 6 bases and J by 1 base, with 4 bases of the junction left unmatched. The CDR3 extends over 14 amino acids. CDR1 is KGHDR and CDR2 is SFDVKD in the germline V gene. CDR3 in DNA: TGTGCCACCAGTAGGACAGGTGATAACTATGGCTACACCTTC. Its protein is CATSRTGDNYGYTF.

This chain joins TRBV10-1 and TRBJ2-2; 12 nucleotides align to TRBD2. In germline, CDR1 is WNHNN, CDR2 SYGVQD (reference sequence). The CDR3 runs 17 residues. Unmatched junction bases numbered 9, after V lost 5 bases and J lost 5 bases. In DNA, the CDR3 is TGCGCCAGCAGTAGGACTAGCGGGACTTCGGGAACCGGGGAGCTGTTTTTT. It encodes CASSRTSGTSGTGELFF.

The V and J genes are TRBV5-1 and TRBJ2-5; no clear D gene. The CDR3 loop spans 13 amino acids. Trimming took 4 bases from V and 4 from J, leaving 11 bases between them. Germline CDR1 SGHRS, CDR2 YFSETQ. The CDR3 DNA is TGCGCCAGCAGCCTGGCGACGGGAGAGACCCAGTACTTC. It encodes CASSLATGETQYF.

In nucleotides, the CDR3 is TGCGCCAGCAGCTTGGGCCCTGGACAGGGGGCGAACACTGAAGCTTTCTTT. Encoded protein: CASSLGPGQGANTEAFF. The V gene is TRBV5-1, the J gene TRBJ1-1; TRBD1 agrees at 11 bases. CDR1 and CDR2 (germline): SGHRS, YFSETQ. The CDR3 is 17 residues long. The junction had 5 bases not matched to a gene; V was cut back by 0 bases and J by 1 base.

This clone has just one count. The chain carries TRBV14 and TRBJ1-2, with D tentatively TRBD1 (5 bases). The CDR3 runs to 13 residues. The V end lost 4 bases, the J end lost 4 bases, and 10 bases lay between the germline ends. Germline lookup yields CDR1 SGHDN and CDR2 FVKESK. CDR3 loop: CASSPRDGYGYTF. The CDR3 DNA sequence: TGTGCCAGCAGCCCGCGGGACGGCTATGGCTACACCTTC.

This clone was picked up a small number of times. The gene calls are TRBV10-3 and TRBJ1-3; D may be TRBD1 (5 bases). With 3 bases removed from V and 0 bases from J, the gap between germline ends came to 9 bases. The CDR3 is made up of 15 amino acids. Germline V lookup: CDR1 ENHRY, CDR2 SYGVKD. The CDR3 DNA follows: TGTGCCATCAGTGATGGGCAGGGCTCTGGAAACACCATATATTTT. This translates into CAISDGQGSGNTIYF.

J is TRBJ1-3 and V is TRBV28; D is unresolved. The CDR3 totals 13 residues. Germline CDR1 reads MDHEN; CDR2 reads SYDVKM. V was trimmed by 6 bases and J by 4 bases, leaving 10 bases between them. CDR3: CASSQTPGNTIYF. The DNA for the CDR3 is TGTGCCAGCAGCCAGACACCCGGAAACACCATATATTTT.

This clone was observed once. V is TRBV30 and J is TRBJ1-3, with D maybe TRBD1 (5 bases). Germline lookup yields CDR1 GTSNPN and CDR2 SVGIG (reference sequence). This CDR3 region has 14 residues. V dropped 1 base and J dropped 1 base, with 8 bases sitting between them. Here the CDR3 reads CAWSAGGSGNTIYF. The CDR3, as DNA: TGTGCCTGGAGTGCCGGGGGATCTGGAAACACCATATATTTT.

This clone was counted once. The genes are TRBV28 and TRBJ1-1; the D gene is possibly TRBD1 (6 bases). In germline, CDR1 is MDHEN, CDR2 SYDVKM. The CDR3 consists of 14 residues. Between the trimmed V and J ends, which lost 5 bases and 4 bases, there was a span of 14 bases. The CDR3 DNA follows: TGTGCCAGCAGTACCAGGGGCTCTATCACTGAAGCTTTCTTT. This gives the protein CASSTRGSITEAFF.

In DNA form, the CDR3 reads TGTGCCAGCAGCGCCGGGACAGGTCGCACAGATACGCAGTATTTT. The encoded protein is CASSAGTGRTDTQYF. This chain links TRBV5-6 with TRBJ2-3, with 8 bases fitting TRBD1. CDR1 SGHDT and CDR2 YYEEEE come from the germline V gene. The J segment lost 1 base and the V segment lost 4 bases, leaving 5 bases of the junction unmatched. This CDR3 region has 15 residues.

CDR3 nucleotides: TGCAGTGCTAGAGGTCCCCTGTCGCAGTATTTT. It encodes CSARGPLSQYF. The chain uses TRBV20-1 and TRBJ2-3; D unresolved. The CDR3 contains 11 residues. CDR1 is DFQATT and CDR2 is SNEGSKA in the germline V gene (reference sequence). V was cut by 1 base and J by 10 bases, with 9 bases left in between.

The chain carries TRBV7-3 and TRBJ2-3; perhaps TRBD2 as D (6 bases). The V gene's germline CDR1 is SGHTA and CDR2 FQGTGA. This CDR3 contains 16 residues. V lost 5 bases, J lost 0 bases, and 15 bases lay in between. CDR3 protein: CASSARLDLSTDTQYF. In DNA, the CDR3 is TGTGCCAGCAGCGCGCGACTAGACCTTAGCACAGATACGCAGTATTTT. Complete variable domain (other parts from reference TRBV7-3 and TRBJ2-3): GAGVSQTPSNKVTEKGKYVELRCDPISGHTALYWYRQSLGQGPEFLIYFQGTGAADDSGLPNDRFFAVRPEGSVSTLKIQRTERGDSAVYLCASSARLDLSTDTQYFGPGTRLTVL.

The CDR3 DNA follows: TGTGCCAGCAGAGTGGACAGGGATAATGAAAAACTGTTTTTT. Amino acids: CASRVDRDNEKLFF. This sequence joins TRBV2 and TRBJ1-4, with 8 bases lining up with TRBD1. This CDR3 is 14 amino acids long. The V and J ends lost 6 bases and 4 bases, in that order; junction bases with no gene match: 4. Germline V gene data show CDR1 as SNHLY and CDR2 as FYNNEI.

The rearrangement joins TRBV28 to TRBJ2-1, with 8 bases fitting TRBD2. V dropped 2 bases and J dropped 8; count of bases not matched to a gene: 8. There are 15 residues in the CDR3. The germline CDR1 and CDR2 sequences are MDHEN and SYDVKM. The CDR3 DNA follows: TGTGCCAGCAGTTTAACCGGGACTAGGCGTCATGAGCAGTTCTTC. As protein: CASSLTGTRRHEQFF.

V and J are TRBV30 and TRBJ2-1; TRBD2 agrees at 8 bases. CDR3 length equals 13 residues. The V gene's germline CDR1 is GTSNPN and CDR2 SVGIG (reference sequence). The junction had 3 bases not matched to a gene; V was cut back by 1 base and J by 7 bases. In nucleotides, the CDR3 is TGTGCCTGGAGTGCGGGGGGGCCGAATGAGCAGTTCTTC. Translation: CAWSAGGPNEQFF.

The DNA of the CDR3 is TGTGCCAGCAGCTTGGGGGCTCTCGAGACCCAGTACTTC. Translated, it gives CASSLGALETQYF. V usage is TRBV9 and J usage is TRBJ2-5; tentatively, D is TRBD1 (6 bases). This CDR3 contains 13 residues. V was cut by 4 bases and J by 5 bases, with 12 bases left in between. The germline V gene has CDR1 SGDLS and CDR2 YYNGEE.

J is TRBJ1-2 and V is TRBV5-1; D gene ambiguous. Trimming left V 3 bases short and J 2 bases short, with 8 bases between. The length of the CDR3 is 13 residues. CDR1 SGHRS and CDR2 YFSETQ come from the germline V gene. In DNA form, the CDR3 reads TGCGCCAGCAGCTATGGGCTAAACTATGGCTACACCTTC. It is translated as CASSYGLNYGYTF.

The chain carries TRBV20-1 and TRBJ1-1; D uncertain. Germline V CDR1 and CDR2: DFQATT, SNEGSKA (reference sequence). Trimming took off 3 bases at V and 1 base at J, with 15 bases between the two ends. The CDR3 sequence is 15 residues long. CDR3 loop: CSASAPTSGNTEAFF. CDR3 bases: TGCAGTGCTAGTGCACCAACGTCGGGGAACACTGAAGCTTTCTTT.

The gene calls are TRBV20-1 and TRBJ2-5; no clear D gene. CDR1 and CDR2 (germline): DFQATT, SNEGSKA (reference sequence). V was cut by 3 bases and J by 2 bases, with 10 bases left in between. The CDR3 loop spans 13 amino acids. The CDR3 loop is CSASTDRQETQYF. CDR3 coding DNA: TGCAGTGCTAGTACAGACCGTCAAGAGACCCAGTACTTC.

The genes are TRBV3-1 (or the pseudogene TRBV3-2) and TRBJ2-1, with D maybe TRBD2 (6 bases). There are 12 residues in the CDR3. Germline V gene sequence: CDR1 LGHDT, CDR2 YNNKEL (reference sequence). Trimming removed 1 base at V and 9 bases at J, with 7 bases between. CDR3 DNA: TGTGCCAGCAGCCAAGTGGAGGGTGAGCAGTTCTTC. Encoded protein: CASSQVEGEQFF.

The gene calls are TRBV7-2 and TRBJ2-7; D possibly corresponds to TRBD1 (5 bases). The V and J ends lost 5 bases and 3 bases respectively, with 11 bases between them. The CDR3 consists of 13 residues. CDR1 and CDR2 (germline): SGHTA, FQGNSA. CDR3 loop: CASSPQGYYEQYF. In nucleotides, the CDR3 is TGTGCCAGCAGCCCCCAGGGCTACTACGAGCAGTACTTC.

The V call is TRBV28, the J call TRBJ1-1; D uncertain. V dropped 6 bases and J dropped 1 base, with 9 bases sitting between them. CDR1 is MDHEN, CDR2 SYDVKM, per germline. There are 13 residues in the CDR3. CDR3 nucleotides: TGTGCCAGCAGAGTTGGAGGGAACACTGAAGCTTTCTTT. Protein: CASRVGGNTEAFF.

The rearrangement joins TRBV9 to TRBJ1-2; TRBD1 matches at 11 bases. The CDR3 runs 19 residues. V shed 7 bases and J 4 bases; nucleotides not matched to a gene: 21. The germline V gene has CDR1 SGDLS and CDR2 YYNGEE. The CDR3 DNA sequence: TGTGCCAGCGGACTTTCCCGTACCGGGACAGGGGGGGGCCCCTATGGCTACACCTTC. Amino acids: CASGLSRTGTGGGPYGYTF.

The genes are TRBV21-1 and TRBJ2-1; the table assigns TRBD2, which was not confirmed against the DNA. TRBV21-1 is termed a pseudogene. The CDR3 loop spans 16 amino acids. Here the CDR3 reads CASSKVGTRRTGEQFF. CDR3 sequence (DNA): TGTGCCAGCAGCAAAGTAGGGACTAGGAGGACGGGTGAGCAGTTCTTC.

This rearrangement joins TRBV6-5 to TRBJ2-7; 12 bases match TRBD2. Germline V CDR1 and CDR2: MNHEY, SVGAGI. V lost 4 bases, J lost 2 bases, and 6 bases stayed unmatched. This CDR3 is built from 16 residues. CDR3 in amino acids: CASSSQTSGGTYEQYF. The CDR3 nucleotides read TGTGCCAGCAGTTCCCAAACTAGCGGGGGGACCTACGAGCAGTACTTC.

This sequence joins TRBV7-6 and TRBJ1-1; 9 nucleotides align to TRBD1. The CDR3 contains 16 residues. V shed 4 bases and J 6 bases; nucleotides not matched to a gene: 12. CDR1 and CDR2 from the germline V gene are SGHVS and FNYEAQ. This chain's CDR3 is CASSSGQGTEIAEAFF. In nucleotides, the CDR3 is TGTGCCAGCAGCTCAGGACAGGGGACGGAAATCGCTGAAGCTTTCTTT.

The chain joins TRBV27 to TRBJ1-1, with D possibly TRBD1 on 5 matching bases. Between the trimmed V and J ends, which lost 5 bases and 3 bases, there was a span of 13 bases. Germline CDR1 MNHEY, CDR2 SMNVEV (reference sequence). This CDR3 is built from 14 residues. CDR3 protein: CASSPLVGDTEAFF. The CDR3, as DNA: TGTGCCAGCAGTCCACTCGTAGGGGACACTGAAGCTTTCTTT.

This sequence joins TRBV7-3 and TRBJ2-1; no clear D. This CDR3 region has 14 residues. Trimming removed 2 bases from V and 7 bases from J, with 12 bases in between. CDR1 SGHTA and CDR2 FQGTGA come from the germline V gene. The CDR3 DNA reads as TGTGCCAGCAGCTTAGGGTCAGACGGGAATGAGCAGTTCTTC. It translates to CASSLGSDGNEQFF.